This section outlines one TCR beta chain sequence together with its context. Its antigen is unidentified. Germline values: CDR1 DFQATT, CDR2 SNEGSKA (reference sequence). The CDR3 spans 15 residues. TRB was amplified from approximately 250 ng of peripheral blood genomic DNA per sample. This sample is drawn from a study of T cell clusters in autoimmune cytopenias. In the study overall: The mean age of healthy donor controls was roughly 55 years, the median about 60 years. The median distinct TRB clonotype count was about 2,400 per sample, from a median around 49,000 reads. Study-level points and caveats: Comparing secondary cytopenia with chronic lymphocytic leukemia showed no cluster-lack signature, apparently masked by lymphoma repertoire. No experiment has yet validated the function of the T cell clusters defined in silico.

Multiplex touch-down PCR amplified TRB using TRB-A and TRB-B pools in one tube. Using the multiplex PCR reads, TCRdb records one entry per CDR3 protein without DNA. This table holds under 6,500 distinct CDR3 sequences. This sample also appeared in a second study, on T cell repertoires in aging, cancer and after chemotherapy.

The sequencing input was peripheral blood. The chain carries TRBV20-1 and TRBJ2-7; checking the TCRdb D call of TRBD1 is not possible without DNA. The sequence was obtained from a human donor in good health. The CDR3 region is CSARVLGVPSYEQYF.